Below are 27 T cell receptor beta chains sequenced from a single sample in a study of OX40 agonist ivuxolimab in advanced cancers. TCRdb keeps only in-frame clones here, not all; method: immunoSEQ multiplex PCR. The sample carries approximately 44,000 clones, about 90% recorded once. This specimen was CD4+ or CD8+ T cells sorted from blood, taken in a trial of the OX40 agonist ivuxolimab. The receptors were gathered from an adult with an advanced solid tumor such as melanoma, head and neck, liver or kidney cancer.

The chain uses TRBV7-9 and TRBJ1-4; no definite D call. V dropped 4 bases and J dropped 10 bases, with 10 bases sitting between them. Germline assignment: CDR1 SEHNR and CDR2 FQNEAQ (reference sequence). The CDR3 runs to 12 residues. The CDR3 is CASSSGEGKLFF. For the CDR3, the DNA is TGTGCCAGCAGCTCCGGGGAGGGAAAACTGTTTTTT.

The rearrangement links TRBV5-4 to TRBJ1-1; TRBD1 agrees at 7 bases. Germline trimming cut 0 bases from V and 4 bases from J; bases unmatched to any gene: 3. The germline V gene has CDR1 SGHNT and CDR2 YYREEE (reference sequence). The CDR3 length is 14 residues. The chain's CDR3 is CASSLEQGSTEAFF. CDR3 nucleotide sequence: TGTGCCAGCAGCTTGGAACAGGGGAGCACTGAAGCTTTCTTT. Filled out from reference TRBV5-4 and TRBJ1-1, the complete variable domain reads ETGVTQSPTHLIKTRGQQVTLRCSSQSGHNTVSWYQQALGQGPQFIFQYYREEENGRGNFPPRFSGLQFPNYSSELNVNALELDDSALYLCASSLEQGSTEAFFGQGTRLTVV.

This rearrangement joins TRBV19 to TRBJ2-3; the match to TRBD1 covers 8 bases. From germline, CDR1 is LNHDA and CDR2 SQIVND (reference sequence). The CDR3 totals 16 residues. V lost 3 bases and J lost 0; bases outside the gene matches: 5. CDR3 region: CASSITGGLSTDTQYF. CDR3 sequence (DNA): TGTGCCAGTAGTATTACAGGGGGTCTTAGCACAGATACGCAGTATTTT.

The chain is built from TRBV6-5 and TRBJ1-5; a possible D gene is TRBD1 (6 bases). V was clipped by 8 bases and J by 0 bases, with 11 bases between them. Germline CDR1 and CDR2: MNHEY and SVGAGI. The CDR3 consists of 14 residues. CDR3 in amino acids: CASSRGYSNQPQHF. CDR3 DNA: TGTGCCAGCTCCAGGGGATATAGCAATCAGCCCCAGCATTTT.

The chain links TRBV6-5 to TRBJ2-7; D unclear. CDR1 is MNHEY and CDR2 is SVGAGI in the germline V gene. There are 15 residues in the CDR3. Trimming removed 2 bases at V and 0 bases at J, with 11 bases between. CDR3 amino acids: CASSYGLGSSYEQYF. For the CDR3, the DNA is TGTGCCAGCAGTTACGGGCTCGGAAGCTCCTACGAGCAGTACTTC.

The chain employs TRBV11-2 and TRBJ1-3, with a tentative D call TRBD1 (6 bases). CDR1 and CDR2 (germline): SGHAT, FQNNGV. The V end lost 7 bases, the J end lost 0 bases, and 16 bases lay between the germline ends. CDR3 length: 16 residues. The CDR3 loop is CASTIPGEISGNTIYF. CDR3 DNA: TGTGCCAGCACAATTCCAGGGGAGATCTCTGGAAACACCATATATTTT.

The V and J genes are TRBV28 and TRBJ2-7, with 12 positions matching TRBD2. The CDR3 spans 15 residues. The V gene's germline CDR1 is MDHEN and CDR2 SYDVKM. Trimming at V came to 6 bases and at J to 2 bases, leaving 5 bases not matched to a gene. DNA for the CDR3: TGTGCCAGCAGGATAAGACTAGCGGGAGCCTACGAGCAGTACTTC. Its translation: CASRIRLAGAYEQYF. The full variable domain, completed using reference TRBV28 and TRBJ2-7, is DVKVTQSSRYLVKRTGEKVFLECVQDMDHENMFWYRQDPGLGLRLIYFSYDVKMKEKGDIPEGYSVSREKKERFSLILESASTNQTSMYLCASRIRLAGAYEQYFGPGTRLTVT.

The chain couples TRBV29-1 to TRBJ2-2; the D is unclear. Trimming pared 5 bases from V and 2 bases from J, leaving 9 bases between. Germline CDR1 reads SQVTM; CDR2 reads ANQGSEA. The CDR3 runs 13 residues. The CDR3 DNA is TGCAGCGTTCAGATCCCTAACACCGGGGAGCTGTTTTTT. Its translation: CSVQIPNTGELFF.

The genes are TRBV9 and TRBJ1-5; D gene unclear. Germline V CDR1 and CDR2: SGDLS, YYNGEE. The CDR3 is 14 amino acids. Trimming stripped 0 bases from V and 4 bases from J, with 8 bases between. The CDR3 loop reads CASSVGAENQPQHF. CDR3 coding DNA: TGTGCCAGCAGCGTAGGGGCCGAGAATCAGCCCCAGCATTTT.

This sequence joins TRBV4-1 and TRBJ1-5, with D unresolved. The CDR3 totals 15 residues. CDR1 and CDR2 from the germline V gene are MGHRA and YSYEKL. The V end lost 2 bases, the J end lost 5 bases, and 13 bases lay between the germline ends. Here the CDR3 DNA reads TGCGCCAGCAGCCAAAGGGTCCTGGACCATCAGCCCCAGCATTTT. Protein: CASSQRVLDHQPQHF.

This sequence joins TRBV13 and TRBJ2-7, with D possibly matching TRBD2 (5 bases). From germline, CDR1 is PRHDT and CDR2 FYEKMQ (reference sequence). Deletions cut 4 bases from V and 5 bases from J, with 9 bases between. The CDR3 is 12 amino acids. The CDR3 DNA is TGTGCCAGCAGCTGGGCGGGTCACGAGCAGTACTTC. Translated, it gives CASSWAGHEQYF.

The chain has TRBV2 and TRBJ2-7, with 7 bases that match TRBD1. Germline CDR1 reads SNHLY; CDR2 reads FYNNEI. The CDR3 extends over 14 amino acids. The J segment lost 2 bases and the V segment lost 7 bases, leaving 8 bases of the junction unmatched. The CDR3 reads CASTTPTGTYEQYF. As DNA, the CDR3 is TGTGCCAGCACCACACCGACAGGGACCTACGAGCAGTACTTC. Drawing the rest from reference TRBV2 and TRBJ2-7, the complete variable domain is EPEVTQTPSHQVTQMGQEVILRCVPISNHLYFYWYRQILGQKVEFLVSFYNNEISEKSEIFDDQFSVERPDGSNFTLKIRSTKLEDSAMYFCASTTPTGTYEQYFGPGTRLTVT.

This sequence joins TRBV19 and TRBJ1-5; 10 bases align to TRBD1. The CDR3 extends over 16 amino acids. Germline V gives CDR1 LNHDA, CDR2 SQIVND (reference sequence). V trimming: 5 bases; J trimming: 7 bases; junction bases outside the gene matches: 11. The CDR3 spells CASSPGDRGRRQPQHF. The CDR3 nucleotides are TGTGCCAGTAGTCCCGGAGACAGGGGGCGAAGACAGCCCCAGCATTTT.

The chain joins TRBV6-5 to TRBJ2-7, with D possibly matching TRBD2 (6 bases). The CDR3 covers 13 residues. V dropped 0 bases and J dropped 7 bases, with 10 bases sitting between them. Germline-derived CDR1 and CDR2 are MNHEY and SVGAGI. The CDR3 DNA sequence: TGTGCCAGCAGTTACTCAGCTAGCGTGGAGCAGTACTTC. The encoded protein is CASSYSASVEQYF.

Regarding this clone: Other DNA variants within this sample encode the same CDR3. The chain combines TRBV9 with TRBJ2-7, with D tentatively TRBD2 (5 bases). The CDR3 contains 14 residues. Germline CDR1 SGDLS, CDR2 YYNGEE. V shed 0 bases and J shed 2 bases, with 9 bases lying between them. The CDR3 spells CASSVGGSTYEQYF. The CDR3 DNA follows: TGTGCCAGCAGCGTAGGAGGGAGCACCTACGAGCAGTACTTC.

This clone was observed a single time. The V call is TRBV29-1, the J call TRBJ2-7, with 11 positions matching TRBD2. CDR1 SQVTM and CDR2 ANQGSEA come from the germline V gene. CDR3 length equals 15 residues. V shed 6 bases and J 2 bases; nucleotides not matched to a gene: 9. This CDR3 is CSVGPGTSGAYEQYF. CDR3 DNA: TGCAGCGTAGGACCCGGGACTAGCGGAGCCTACGAGCAGTACTTC.

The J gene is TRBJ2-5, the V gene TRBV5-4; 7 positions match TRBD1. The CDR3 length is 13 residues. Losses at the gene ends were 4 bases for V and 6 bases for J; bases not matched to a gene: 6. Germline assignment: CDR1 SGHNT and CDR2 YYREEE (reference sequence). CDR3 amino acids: CASSDGTAKTQYF. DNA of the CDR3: TGTGCCAGCAGCGACGGGACAGCAAAGACCCAGTACTTC.

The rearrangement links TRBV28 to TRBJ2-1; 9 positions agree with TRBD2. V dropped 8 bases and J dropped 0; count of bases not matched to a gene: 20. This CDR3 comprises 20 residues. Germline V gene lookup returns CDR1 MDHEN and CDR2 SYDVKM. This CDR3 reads CASSQVPGLASLFSYNEQFF. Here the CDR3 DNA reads TGTGCCAGCTCACAAGTCCCGGGACTAGCCAGCCTATTCTCCTACAATGAGCAGTTCTTC.

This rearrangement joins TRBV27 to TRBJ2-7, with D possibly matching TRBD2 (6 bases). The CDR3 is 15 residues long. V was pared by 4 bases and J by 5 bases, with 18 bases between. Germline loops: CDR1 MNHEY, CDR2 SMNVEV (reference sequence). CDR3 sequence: CASSSLGLSQDEQYF. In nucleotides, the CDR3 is TGTGCCAGCAGTTCACTGGGACTCTCTCAGGACGAGCAGTACTTC.

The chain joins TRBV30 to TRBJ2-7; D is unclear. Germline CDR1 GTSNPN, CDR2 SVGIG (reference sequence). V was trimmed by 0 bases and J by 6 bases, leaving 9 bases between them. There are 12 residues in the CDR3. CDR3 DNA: TGTGCCTGGAGTGTTCAAGGTGCCGAGCAGTACTTC. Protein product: CAWSVQGAEQYF.

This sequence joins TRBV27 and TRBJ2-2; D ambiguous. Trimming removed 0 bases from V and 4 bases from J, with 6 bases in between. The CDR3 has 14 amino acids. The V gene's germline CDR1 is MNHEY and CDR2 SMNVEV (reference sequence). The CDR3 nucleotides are TGTGCCAGCAGTTTATCATCGACCACCGGGGAGCTGTTTTTT. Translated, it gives CASSLSSTTGELFF.

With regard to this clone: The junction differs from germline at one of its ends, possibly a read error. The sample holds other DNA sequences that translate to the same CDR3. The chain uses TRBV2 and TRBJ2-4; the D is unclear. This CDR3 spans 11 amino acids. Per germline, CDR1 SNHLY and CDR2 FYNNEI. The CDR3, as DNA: TGTGCCAGCAGCGGAGTTTACATTCAATACTTC. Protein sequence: CASSGVYIQYF.

The CDR3 loop reads CASSYGGRGNNEQFF. CDR3 nucleotides: TGTGCCAGCAGTTACGGAGGGAGGGGAAACAATGAGCAGTTCTTC. The chain recombines TRBV6-5 with TRBJ2-1; 7 bases align to TRBD2. The CDR3 covers 15 residues. V was pared by 2 bases and J by 5 bases, with 6 bases of the junction left unmatched. The germline gives CDR1 MNHEY, CDR2 SVGAGI.

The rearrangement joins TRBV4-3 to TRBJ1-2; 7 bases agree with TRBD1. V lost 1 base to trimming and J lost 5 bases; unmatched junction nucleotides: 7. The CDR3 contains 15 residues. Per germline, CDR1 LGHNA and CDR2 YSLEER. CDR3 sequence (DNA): TGCGCCAGCAGCCAAGTTATGACAGGGACTTATGGCTACACCTTC. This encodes CASSQVMTGTYGYTF.

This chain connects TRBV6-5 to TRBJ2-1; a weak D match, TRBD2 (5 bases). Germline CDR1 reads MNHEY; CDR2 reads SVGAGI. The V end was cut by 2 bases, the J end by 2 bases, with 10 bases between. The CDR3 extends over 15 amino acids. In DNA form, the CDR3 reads TGTGCCAGCAGTTACGGCCCCGGGACCTACAATGAGCAGTTCTTC. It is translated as CASSYGPGTYNEQFF.

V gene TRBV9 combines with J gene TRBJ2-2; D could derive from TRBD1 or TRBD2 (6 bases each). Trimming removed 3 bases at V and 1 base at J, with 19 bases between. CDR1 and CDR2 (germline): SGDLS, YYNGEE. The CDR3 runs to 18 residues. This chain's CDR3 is CASSGKTGGIVNTGELFF. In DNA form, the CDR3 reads TGTGCCAGCAGCGGTAAGACAGGAGGGATAGTGAACACCGGGGAGCTGTTTTTT.

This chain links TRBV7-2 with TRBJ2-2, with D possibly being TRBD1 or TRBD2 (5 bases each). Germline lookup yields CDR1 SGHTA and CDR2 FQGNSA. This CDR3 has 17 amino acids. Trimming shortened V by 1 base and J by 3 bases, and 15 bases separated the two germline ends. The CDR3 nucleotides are TGTGCCAGCAGCTTAGGGCCGGGACCCAGAGACACCGGGGAGCTGTTTTTT. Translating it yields CASSLGPGPRDTGELFF.